This entry concerns a single T cell receptor beta chain. These data come from a study of CD8+ T cells in alopecia areata. Study summary: Twice daily, treated patients received 5 to 10 mg of oral tofacitinib. Affected scalp percentage set treated patients' severity scores.

Extracted RNA was reverse transcribed into cDNA, the sequencing template. Using immunoSEQ multiplex PCR, the repertoire was profiled, and TCRdb retains in-frame clones only, with some absent. The sample contains around 200,000 clones, roughly 61% of which appear only once. Germline CDR1 reads MNHEY; CDR2 reads SVGAGI. V was clipped by 7 bases and J by 1 base; unmatched bases: 6. This CDR3 has 14 amino acids. Treatment defined: oral pan-JAK inhibitor, 5-10 mg twice daily. This TCR derives from a human donor with alopecia areata. This rearrangement joins TRBV6-5 to TRBJ1-1; 7 nucleotides match TRBD1. The sample was CD8+ T cells sorted from blood, taken at week 24, from a patient treated with tofacitinib. For the CDR3, the DNA is TGTGCCAGCAATACAGGGGTGGGGAACACTGAAGCTTTCTTT. Its translation is CASNTGVGNTEAFF.